These 9 T cell receptor beta chains originate from one sample sequenced in a study of T cell clonality in common variable immunodeficiency. This table comes from immunoSEQ multiplex PCR, and its TCRdb copy is limited to in-frame clones, with some not included. This sample has 50,000 to 60,000 clones, each found more than once. Material: peripheral blood mononuclear cells. These TCRs come from a person between 18 and 75 years old in good health.

Many counts were recorded for this clone. The read halts 3 residues ahead of the CDR3 end, with the missing end drawn from the germline J gene. The V gene is TRBV20-1, the J gene TRBJ2-3, with TRBD2 identical over 7 bases. The V gene end was trimmed by 6 bases and the J gene end by 4 bases; junction bases not matched to a gene: 13. CDR1 and CDR2 (germline): DFQATT, SNEGSKA (reference sequence). This CDR3 has 15 residues. The covered CDR3 bases are TGCAGTGCCCCAAAAGGACTAGGGGAGGCAGATACG. It codes for CSAPKGLGEADT. The whole CDR3 sequence reads CSAPKGLGEADTQYF.

Points on this clone: The read ends 3 residues shy of where the CDR3 ends; the end is completed using the germline J gene. This chain links TRBV7-2 with TRBJ2-5; the D is unclear. The length of the CDR3 is 14 residues. The V end was cut by 2 bases, the J end by 5 bases, with 12 bases between. Per germline, CDR1 SGHTA and CDR2 FQGNSA. The chain's CDR3 is CASSLMVSVETQYF. Partial CDR3 DNA: TGTGCCAGCAGCTTAATGGTGTCGGTGGAGACC.

This clone has only a few counts. The observed sequence ends 3 residues before the CDR3 terminus, with the missing tail filled in from the germline J gene. V usage is TRBV5-4 and J usage is TRBJ2-1, with a possible D match to TRBD2 (6 bases). The CDR3 has 14 amino acids. Germline V gives CDR1 SGHNT, CDR2 YYREEE (reference sequence). Trimming took off 1 base at V and 1 base at J, with 6 bases between the two ends. Incomplete CDR3 DNA: TGTGCCAGCAGCTTGAGCGGGTCCTACAATGAG. Encoded protein: CASSLSGSYNE. The CDR3 reads in full as CASSLSGSYNEQFF. Full variable domain (outside the CDR3, taken from reference TRBV5-4 and TRBJ2-1): ETGVTQSPTHLIKTRGQQVTLRCSSQSGHNTVSWYQQALGQGPQFIFQYYREEENGRGNFPPRFSGLQFPNYSSELNVNALELDDSALYLCASSLSGSYNEQFFGPGTRLTVL.

This clone was counted at least ten times. The read ends 3 residues early relative to the CDR3; the germline J gene fills the gap. This chain links TRBV19 with TRBJ2-1, with D possibly TRBD1 on 5 matching bases. Germline V gene data show CDR1 as LNHDA and CDR2 as SQIVND (reference sequence). This CDR3 is 13 amino acids long. V was clipped by 6 bases and J by 7 bases, with 13 bases between them. CDR3 residues: CASRIRGRNEQFF. The sequenced CDR3 bases are TGTGCCAGTAGGATAAGGGGTAGAAATGAG.

This clone was detected ten times or more. The sequence runs out 3 residues before the end of the CDR3; the remainder is reconstructed from the germline J gene. The V call is TRBV19, the J call TRBJ2-7, with 10 positions matching TRBD1. V trimming: 5 bases; J trimming: 4 bases; junction bases outside the gene matches: 5. CDR3 length equals 14 residues. Germline values: CDR1 LNHDA, CDR2 SQIVND (reference sequence). The covered CDR3 bases are TGTGCCAGTAGTCTGGGACAGGGGCTTTACGAG. This codes for CASSLGQGLYE. The whole CDR3 protein is CASSLGQGLYEQYF. The variable domain in full, with the rest retrieved from reference TRBV19 and TRBJ2-7, is DGGITQSPKYLFRKEGQNVTLSCEQNLNHDAMYWYRQDPGQGLRLIYYSQIVNDFQKGDIAEGYSVSREKKESFPLTVTSAQKNPTAFYLCASSLGQGLYEQYFGPGTRLTVT.

This clone showed up many times. The CDR3 end lies 3 residues beyond the end of the read and is filled in from the germline J gene. The rearrangement joins TRBV20-1 to TRBJ2-2; no firm D call. CDR1 and CDR2 (germline): DFQATT, SNEGSKA (reference sequence). This CDR3 comprises 14 residues. CDR3 sequence reads: CSADHGSTNEKLFF. The DNA read from the CDR3 is TGCAGTGCTGACCATGGATCAACTAATGAAAAG.

This clone was seen repeatedly, ten times or more. The read falls 3 residues short of the CDR3 end, and the missing part is taken from the germline J gene. The V call is TRBV5-1, the J call TRBJ2-1; a possible D gene is TRBD1 (5 bases). In germline, CDR1 is SGHRS, CDR2 YFSETQ. Trimming removed 5 bases from V and 0 bases from J, with 6 bases in between. This CDR3 has 13 residues. The sequenced part of the CDR3 DNA is TGCGCCAGCAGGGACACCTCCTACAATGAG. Its translation is CASRDTSYNE. Given in full, the CDR3 is CASRDTSYNEQFF.

About this clone itself: Sequencing ends 3 residues short of the CDR3 end; the germline J gene provides the rest. The V and J genes are TRBV18 and TRBJ1-5, with D perhaps TRBD1 (5 bases). V dropped 6 bases and J dropped 5 bases, with 11 bases sitting between them. The germline gives CDR1 KGHSH, CDR2 LQKENI. The CDR3 is made up of 13 amino acids. CDR3 DNA, as far as it was read: TGTGCCAGCTCGATTGACAGCGATCAGCCC. Its translation is CASSIDSDQP. The CDR3 in full is CASSIDSDQPQHF.

This clone was recorded many times. The read finishes 3 residues shy of the CDR3 end, and the germline J gene is used to complete it. This chain connects TRBV6-4 to TRBJ1-1; TRBD1 agrees at 7 bases. The CDR3 totals 13 residues. Germline V CDR1 and CDR2: MRHNA, SNTAGT. The V gene end was trimmed by 0 bases and the J gene end by 5 bases; junction bases not matched to a gene: 0. CDR3 DNA (partial): TGTGCCAGCAGTGACTCACAGGGGACTGAA. Residues: CASSDSQGTE. The complete CDR3 reads CASSDSQGTEAFF.